The sequence of this T cell receptor beta chain was determined in a study of blood T cell repertoires in COVID-19 (dated by TCRdb to the early 2020s). General notes on the study: Samples from collaborators originated in the United States, Italy and Spain and spanned both the acute and convalescent phases of COVID-19. The prospective study material was composed of cDNA or gDNA derived from T cells, B-cell-depleted T cells, or PBMCs. Deeply sampled blood TCRbeta repertoires from subjects exposed to, actively infected with, or recovered from COVID-19 were included in the dataset. A freely available public database, intended as a resource for researchers studying the immune response to SARS-CoV-2, is where the repertoires were released. Samples came from the ongoing ImmuneRACE study (first 160 participants) plus 1,254 subjects from 6 global collaborators. Sample metadata almost always included a de-identified subject ID, COVID-19 status, age in years and sex. Where HLA class I and class II types were available, the types were taken from metadata supplied by the sample provider, not from assay-based typing.

CDR1 and CDR2 were assigned from the germline V gene as SGHRS and YFSETQ. V is pared back by 4 bases and J by 1 base, with 14 bases lying between the germline termini. The cysteine opens and the phenylalanine closes a CDR3 of 15 amino acids. Only the CDR3 portion is preserved as DNA: 45 bases, with reading frame beginning at the first base. The study at large found these results: The quantity of clinical and demographic metadata differed by source and by participant and was supplied without curation.

The immunoSEQ Assay, a bias-controlled multiplex PCR, was used to amplify TCRbeta CDR3 regions from genomic DNA. In the original analysis: Nucleated cell counts per sample were estimated from amplification of reference gene primers within the assay. Sequence reads were collapsed and filtered to measure the absolute abundance of every unique TCRbeta CDR3 rearrangement. For each sample, productive Simpson clonality was calculated by taking the square root of Simpson's diversity index across productive rearrangements. As stored in TCRdb, this immuneACCESS dataset retains in-frame rearrangements with V and J assigned. A fraction of the clones does not appear; measured against another copy, unresolved V genes explain less than half of the discrepancy, and the remainder lacks a known reason. The DNA gave D and trimming, while V, J and clone size come from that table. The sample table records fewer than 120,000 clones; 75% to 80% of these occur just once. Clones ranked in the top ten supply 16% of the sample.

A single count supports this clone. Its antigen remains undetermined. Nothing much larger sits one base from this clone, and base qualities are not available. Each collaborating institution followed its own protocols to collect whole blood in K2EDTA tubes. For TCRbeta analysis, collaborators shipped samples as frozen whole blood, isolated PBMCs, or DNA extracted from either of those sample types. Specimen: peripheral blood. The sequence was collected from a woman older than 75 with active or convalescent COVID-19. This receptor chain uses TRBV5-1 and TRBJ2-5; a tentative D match to TRBD2 spans 6 bases. The sequenced DNA is TGCGCCAGCAGCGCAAGCTCCGGGGGCCAAGAGACCCAGTACTTC. It translates to CASSASSGGQETQYF. Reference TRBV5-1 and TRBJ2-5 genes cover what lies past the CDR3, so the full variable domain is KAGVTQTPRYLIKTRGQQVTLSCSPISGHRSVSWYQQTPGQGLQFLFEYFSETQRNKGNFPGRFSGRQFSNSRSEMNVSTLELGDSALYLCASSASSGGQETQYFGPGTRLLVL.